Listed here are 13 T cell receptor beta chains from one sample, sequenced in a study of cytomegalovirus exposure and HLA in healthy donors. In the PCR, 60 Vbeta and 13 Jbeta primers were used. The method was immunoSEQ multiplex PCR; TCRdb's version includes in-frame clones alone and lacks a portion of them. Of roughly 180,000 clones listed, 70% to 85% are singletons. Material: PBMCs. These receptors all come from a girl aged 2 to 10 in good health and CMV-seropositive.

The gene calls are TRBV6-5 and TRBJ1-4; D call uncertain. CDR1 and CDR2 from the germline V gene are MNHEY and SVGAGI. V was pared by 6 bases and J by 7 bases, with 18 bases between. The CDR3 is made up of 15 amino acids. This CDR3 reads CASSPPGIRGEKLFF. In DNA form, the CDR3 reads TGTGCCAGCAGCCCCCCAGGTATACGGGGTGAAAAACTGTTTTTT.

This chain connects TRBV5-6 to TRBJ1-4; D possibly corresponds to TRBD1 (5 bases). Germline CDR1 and CDR2: SGHDT and YYEEEE. The CDR3 has 15 residues. Trimming stripped 6 bases from V and 0 bases from J, with 12 bases between. The CDR3 DNA reads as TGTGCCAGCACCTGGGGGGGGTCAACTAATGAAAAACTGTTTTTT. This translates into CASTWGGSTNEKLFF.

The rearrangement links TRBV6-6 to TRBJ1-2; 7 bases fit TRBD1. Germline assignment: CDR1 MNHNY and CDR2 SVGAGI (reference sequence). The CDR3 runs to 16 residues. The junction had 13 bases not matched to a gene; V was cut back by 5 bases and J by 4 bases. The CDR3 protein is CASSAQGTPLSYGYTF. In DNA form, the CDR3 reads TGTGCCAGCAGTGCACAGGGGACCCCCCTGTCCTATGGCTACACCTTC.

This chain uses TRBV28 with TRBJ1-5; weak D call: TRBD1 (6 bases). The CDR3 covers 17 residues. Trimming removed 2 bases at V and 0 bases at J, with 14 bases between. Germline V gene lookup returns CDR1 MDHEN and CDR2 SYDVKM. This chain's CDR3 is CASSLRGWDPSNQPQHF. The CDR3 DNA sequence: TGTGCCAGCAGTTTAAGGGGGTGGGACCCTAGCAATCAGCCCCAGCATTTT.

V gene TRBV15 combines with J gene TRBJ1-2; D may be TRBD1 (5 bases). The V and J ends lost 4 bases and 2 bases respectively, with 8 bases between them. Germline V gives CDR1 LNHNV, CDR2 YYDKDF (reference sequence). The length of the CDR3 is 13 residues. The CDR3 here is CATSTDRNYGYTF. The CDR3 nucleotides read TGTGCCACCAGCACCGACAGAAACTATGGCTACACCTTC.

V and J are TRBV6-5 and TRBJ2-7, with 9 positions matching TRBD1. V shed 6 bases, J shed 4 bases, and the junction held 7 bases outside the gene matches. Germline CDR1 and CDR2: MNHEY and SVGAGI. This CDR3 has 14 residues. The CDR3 is CASSSGQGGYEQYF. In DNA, the CDR3 is TGTGCCAGCAGCTCGGGACAGGGCGGTTACGAGCAGTACTTC.

The DNA of the CDR3 is TGTGCCAGCTCACCGGGGAGCGGGAGGACCCACAATGAGCAGTTCTTC. This codes for CASSPGSGRTHNEQFF. J is TRBJ2-1 and V is TRBV18; 9 bases align to TRBD2. The CDR3 is made up of 16 amino acids. CDR1 and CDR2 (germline): KGHSH, LQKENI. The junction had 8 bases not matched to a gene; V was cut back by 3 bases and J by 5 bases.

The chain links TRBV12-2 to TRBJ2-5; TRBD2 is the table's D call and was not checked against the DNA. TRBV12-2 is flagged as a pseudogene. This CDR3 is built from 14 residues. CDR3 sequence: CASRPPGLQETQYF. In DNA form, the CDR3 reads TGTGCAAGTCGCCCACCGGGACTCCAAGAGACCCAGTACTTC.

V usage is TRBV14 and J usage is TRBJ1-2; D is possibly TRBD1 (6 bases). This CDR3 contains 14 residues. Germline V gives CDR1 SGHDN, CDR2 FVKESK. The ends were cut back, 5 bases at V and 0 bases at J, with 10 bases in the middle. CDR3 nucleotide sequence: TGTGCCAGCAGCGTACAGGGTACTAACTATGGCTACACCTTC. This translates into CASSVQGTNYGYTF. Drawing the rest from reference TRBV14 and TRBJ1-2, the complete variable domain is EAGVTQFPSHSVIEKGQTVTLRCDPISGHDNLYWYRRVMGKEIKFLLHFVKESKQDESGMPNNRFLAERTGGTYSTLKVQPAELEDSGVYFCASSVQGTNYGYTFGSGTRLTVV.

V gene TRBV30 combines with J gene TRBJ1-6; 7 bases fit TRBD1. The CDR3 runs to 14 residues. From germline, CDR1 is GTSNPN and CDR2 SVGIG (reference sequence). The V and J ends lost 5 bases and 7 bases, in that order; junction bases with no gene match: 8. The CDR3 here is CAWQPGQSNSPLHF. CDR3 in DNA: TGTGCCTGGCAACCGGGACAGTCAAATTCACCCCTCCACTTT.

J is TRBJ2-7 and V is TRBV6-4; 9 nucleotides line up with TRBD1. Trimming at V came to 6 bases and at J to 2 bases, leaving 8 bases not matched to a gene. This CDR3 region has 15 residues. Germline CDR1 and CDR2: MRHNA and SNTAGT. The CDR3 loop reads CASRSGTGFPYEQYF. DNA of the CDR3: TGTGCCAGCAGATCCGGGACAGGGTTTCCCTACGAGCAGTACTTC.

This chain connects TRBV25-1 to TRBJ2-7, with a tentative D call TRBD2 (6 bases). The CDR3 runs to 13 residues. The germline V gene encodes CDR1 MGHDK and CDR2 SYGVNS. V lost 4 bases and J lost 2, with 9 bases in between. The CDR3 reads CASSARGAYEQYF. CDR3 DNA: TGTGCCAGCAGTGCGCGGGGAGCCTACGAGCAGTACTTC.

The rearrangement joins TRBV15 to TRBJ2-7, with 7 bases lining up with TRBD1. The CDR3 length is 15 residues. Germline V CDR1 and CDR2: LNHNV, YYDKDF (reference sequence). With V trimmed by 1 base and J by 7 bases, 10 bases remained unmatched. CDR3 protein: CATSRVISTGWEQYF. CDR3 sequence (DNA): TGTGCCACCAGCAGAGTAATATCGACAGGGTGGGAGCAGTACTTC.